Listed here are 26 T cell receptor beta chains from one sample, sequenced in a study of cytomegalovirus exposure and HLA in healthy donors. 13 Jbeta primers and 60 Vbeta primers were used for the PCR. TCRdb keeps only in-frame clones here, not all; method: immunoSEQ multiplex PCR. The data hold about 190,000 clones, with about 80% observed a single time. Sequencing used PBMCs. These receptor sequences come from a man aged 40-49 years in good health and CMV-seropositive.

The chain couples TRBV5-4 to TRBJ2-2; a weak D match, TRBD2 (6 bases). V lost 0 bases to trimming and J lost 4 bases, with 10 bases between them. This CDR3 is built from 15 residues. Germline V gene sequence: CDR1 SGHNT, CDR2 YYREEE (reference sequence). The CDR3, as DNA: TGTGCCAGCAGCTTGGTTGGGGAGGTCACCGGGGAGCTGTTTTTT. Encoded protein: CASSLVGEVTGELFF.

V gene TRBV27 combines with J gene TRBJ2-7, with D hard to call. The V gene lost 10 bases and the J gene lost 1 base, with 11 bases spanning the gap. The CDR3 has 12 amino acids. Germline CDR1 MNHEY, CDR2 SMNVEV (reference sequence). The CDR3 loop reads CATRTMSYEQYF. As DNA, the CDR3 is TGTGCCACCCGCACTATGTCCTACGAGCAGTACTTC.

This clone has just a few counts. J is TRBJ1-5 and V is TRBV6-1, with TRBD1 identical over 9 bases. In germline, CDR1 is MNHNS, CDR2 SASEGT. The CDR3 totals 15 residues. J gave up 7 bases and V 1 base, and 5 bases lay outside the gene matches. CDR3 coding DNA: TGTGCCAGCAGTGAAGGACAGGGGGTGAGACAGCCCCAGCATTTT. Protein sequence: CASSEGQGVRQPQHF.

The gene calls are TRBV18 and TRBJ2-7, with 10 bases matching TRBD1. CDR3 size: 13 residues. The trim removed 3 bases at V and 9 bases at J, leaving 5 bases unmatched. Germline V gives CDR1 KGHSH, CDR2 LQKENI. CDR3 region: CASSPTGGSGQYF. Here the CDR3 DNA reads TGTGCCAGCTCACCGACAGGGGGCTCAGGGCAGTACTTC.

This sequence joins TRBV5-1 and TRBJ2-7; D is unclear. The CDR3 is 15 residues long. The V gene lost 0 bases and the J gene lost 5 bases, with 15 bases spanning the gap. The V gene's germline CDR1 is SGHRS and CDR2 YFSETQ. This CDR3 is CASSLGLDGNDEQYF. CDR3 nucleotide sequence: TGCGCCAGCAGCTTGGGGCTAGACGGCAATGACGAGCAGTACTTC.

The V gene is TRBV5-1, the J gene TRBJ2-1; 7 bases are shared with TRBD1. Germline values: CDR1 SGHRS, CDR2 YFSETQ. Trimming at V came to 1 base and at J to 5 bases, leaving 9 bases not matched to a gene. The CDR3 loop spans 16 amino acids. DNA of the CDR3: TGCGCCAGCAGCTTGTGGTCGGGACAGAGTAACAATGAGCAGTTCTTC. It is translated as CASSLWSGQSNNEQFF.

The rearrangement joins TRBV7-9 to TRBJ2-7; D might be TRBD1 (5 bases). Trimming cost V 5 bases and J 0 bases, with 23 bases left between them. Germline lookup yields CDR1 SEHNR and CDR2 FQNEAQ (reference sequence). The CDR3 is 18 residues long. DNA for the CDR3: TGTGCCAGCAGCCCCCCCTTGCGCCGGGCAGGGATCTCCTACGAGCAGTACTTC. Translating gives CASSPPLRRAGISYEQYF.

The genes are TRBV5-1 and TRBJ1-1; D is uncertain. V gave up 2 bases and J gave up 2 bases, with 7 bases separating them. Germline values: CDR1 SGHRS, CDR2 YFSETQ. The CDR3 has 13 amino acids. Written as DNA, the CDR3 is TGCGCCAGCAGCTTTGGCCAAAACACTGAAGCTTTCTTT. Translating gives CASSFGQNTEAFF.

The chain combines TRBV4-1 with TRBJ2-1, with TRBD2 as a possible D gene (5 bases). V was pared by 3 bases and J by 7 bases, with 22 bases between. Germline V CDR1 and CDR2: MGHRA, YSYEKL. This CDR3 has 17 residues. The CDR3 bases are TGCGCCAGCAGCCAGTCGATGGTAGGCCCGCCGGGGAATGAGCAGTTCTTC. This sequence encodes CASSQSMVGPPGNEQFF.

The table lists this clone with a few counts. J is TRBJ2-2 and V is TRBV4-1; 8 bases agree with TRBD2. Looked up from germline, CDR1 is MGHRA and CDR2 is YSYEKL. The CDR3 totals 17 residues. Losses at the gene ends were 3 bases for V and 4 bases for J; bases not matched to a gene: 10. The CDR3 here is CASSQEGGGLVTGELFF. DNA for the CDR3: TGCGCCAGCAGCCAGGAGGGCGGGGGGTTGGTCACCGGGGAGCTGTTTTTT.

The chain combines TRBV5-6 with TRBJ1-5; a possible D gene is TRBD1 (6 bases). V was trimmed by 4 bases and J by 7 bases, leaving 15 bases between them. The CDR3 length is 14 residues. The germline V gene encodes CDR1 SGHDT and CDR2 YYEEEE. Here the CDR3 reads CASSLQGNGQPQHF. The CDR3 nucleotides are TGTGCCAGCAGCCTACAGGGTAATGGGCAGCCCCAGCATTTT.

This clone was seen a single time. The same CDR3 arises from other DNA sequences in this sample as well. The rearrangement uses TRBV5-1 and TRBJ2-1; TRBD2 matches 12 bases. Germline CDR1 and CDR2: SGHRS and YFSETQ. After removal of 4 bases from V and 5 bases from J, the junction contained 1 base not matched to a gene. The CDR3 contains 14 residues. The CDR3 loop reads CASSLAGGNNEQFF. Here the CDR3 DNA reads TGCGCCAGCAGCCTAGCGGGGGGGAACAATGAGCAGTTCTTC.

The chain couples TRBV6-5 to TRBJ2-7; 7 nucleotides line up with TRBD1. V was pared by 7 bases and J by 0 bases, with 6 bases of the junction left unmatched. CDR3 size: 14 residues. CDR1 MNHEY and CDR2 SVGAGI come from the germline V gene. CDR3 residues: CASKPWDSSYEQYF. DNA for the CDR3: TGTGCCAGCAAACCTTGGGACAGCTCCTACGAGCAGTACTTC.

This rearrangement joins TRBV19 to TRBJ1-3, with a tentative D call TRBD1 (6 bases). The CDR3 covers 18 residues. V was clipped by 6 bases and J by 0 bases, with 21 bases between them. Germline V gene data show CDR1 as LNHDA and CDR2 as SQIVND (reference sequence). The CDR3 region is CASRESGTRRYSGNTIYF. CDR3 in DNA: TGTGCCAGTAGGGAATCCGGGACAAGGCGATACTCTGGAAACACCATATATTTT. Looking up the rest from reference TRBV19 and TRBJ1-3 gives the full variable domain: DGGITQSPKYLFRKEGQNVTLSCEQNLNHDAMYWYRQDPGQGLRLIYYSQIVNDFQKGDIAEGYSVSREKKESFPLTVTSAQKNPTAFYLCASRESGTRRYSGNTIYFGEGSWLTVV.

V gene TRBV4-2 combines with J gene TRBJ2-1; TRBD2 matches 11 bases. The ends lost 3 bases at V and 7 bases at J; junction bases unmatched: 5. The CDR3 consists of 15 residues. Germline loops: CDR1 LGHNA, CDR2 YNFKEQ. The CDR3 DNA follows: TGTGCCAGCAGCCACCTAGCGGGAGGTATTAATGAGCAGTTCTTC. Translation gives CASSHLAGGINEQFF.

The CDR3 nucleotides are TGTGCCAGCAGTTATCCCGACAGGGGTATATTTGAAGCTTTCTTT. Protein sequence: CASSYPDRGIFEAFF. This chain uses TRBV6-6 with TRBJ1-1; 8 bases are shared with TRBD1. Germline trimming cut 3 bases from V and 7 bases from J; bases unmatched to any gene: 10. The CDR3 sequence is 15 residues long. Germline V gives CDR1 MNHNY, CDR2 SVGAGI (reference sequence).

V usage is TRBV5-1 and J usage is TRBJ2-4; TRBD2 agrees at 14 bases. This CDR3 is built from 21 residues. V was clipped by 4 bases and J by 0 bases; unmatched bases: 15. CDR1 and CDR2 (germline): SGHRS, YFSETQ. CDR3 sequence: CASSLWLGGLAGAEAKNIQYF. The DNA of the CDR3 is TGCGCCAGCAGCCTTTGGCTGGGGGGACTAGCGGGAGCGGAAGCCAAAAACATTCAGTACTTC.

The V gene is TRBV25-1, the J gene TRBJ2-7, with 11 positions matching TRBD2. The CDR3 runs 18 residues. With V trimmed by 7 bases and J by 0 bases, 14 bases remained unmatched. Germline V CDR1 and CDR2: MGHDK, SYGVNS. CDR3 region: CASTNLPGTSGNSYEQYF. CDR3 sequence (DNA): TGTGCCAGCACTAACCTCCCAGGGACTAGCGGAAACTCCTACGAGCAGTACTTC.

The CDR3 DNA is TGTGCCAGCAGCGTAGACGGGGGGTCCTACAATGAGCAGTTCTTC. The encoded protein is CASSVDGGSYNEQFF. The rearrangement joins TRBV9 to TRBJ2-1, with 7 bases identical to TRBD2. V lost 0 bases to trimming and J lost 1 base; unmatched junction nucleotides: 1. Germline CDR1 reads SGDLS; CDR2 reads YYNGEE. The CDR3 runs 15 residues.

This clone showed up just a few times. The rearrangement uses TRBV28 and TRBJ1-1, with D possibly matching TRBD1 (6 bases). This CDR3 has 14 amino acids. Germline-derived CDR1 and CDR2 are MDHEN and SYDVKM. V was pared by 4 bases and J by 8 bases, with 17 bases between. The CDR3 region has the DNA TGTGCCAGCAGTTGGGGGGGCTACACTGTAGAAGCTTTCTTT. Its protein is CASSWGGYTVEAFF.

This clone was picked up one time. V is TRBV5-1 and J is TRBJ2-3; TRBD2 aligns across 7 bases. CDR3 size: 15 residues. The germline V gene encodes CDR1 SGHRS and CDR2 YFSETQ. J gave up 4 bases and V 4 bases, and 9 bases lay outside the gene matches. CDR3 in DNA: TGCGCCAGCAGCCACGGCGGGAGAGCCTCAGATACGCAGTATTTT. It is translated as CASSHGGRASDTQYF.

This clone was observed a single time. The J gene is TRBJ2-7, the V gene TRBV19, with D perhaps matching TRBD2 (6 bases). Trimming left V 5 bases short and J 0 bases short, with 14 bases between. Germline-derived CDR1 and CDR2 are LNHDA and SQIVND (reference sequence). CDR3 length equals 15 residues. This chain's CDR3 is CASSLTGTLSYEQYF. The CDR3 DNA follows: TGTGCCAGTAGTCTCACCGGGACTCTCTCCTACGAGCAGTACTTC.

The chain recombines TRBV2 with TRBJ1-2; 9 bases align to TRBD1. The V segment lost 5 bases and the J segment 8 bases; nucleotides outside the gene matches: 9. The CDR3 spans 14 residues. The germline V gene has CDR1 SNHLY and CDR2 FYNNEI. The CDR3 DNA reads as TGTGCCAGCAGTAGACAGGGGGGAGAGTACGGCTACACCTTC. Translating gives CASSRQGGEYGYTF.

The rearrangement joins TRBV27 to TRBJ2-1; D unclear. The CDR3 spans 13 residues. CDR1 MNHEY and CDR2 SMNVEV come from the germline V gene (reference sequence). Trimming shortened V by 6 bases and J by 4 bases, and 10 bases separated the two germline ends. The CDR3 protein is CASRETRYNEQFF. The CDR3 nucleotides read TGTGCCAGCAGGGAGACCCGGTACAATGAGCAGTTCTTC.

The CDR3 reads CASSLGSNEKLFF. CDR3 bases: TGTGCCAGCAGCTTGGGCAGTAATGAAAAACTGTTTTTT. The J gene is TRBJ1-4, the V gene TRBV5-6; unclear D gene. The CDR3 covers 13 residues. With 0 bases removed from V and 4 bases from J, the gap between germline ends came to 4 bases. Germline-derived CDR1 and CDR2 are SGHDT and YYEEEE.

This chain joins TRBV25-1 and TRBJ2-1; 7 nucleotides align to TRBD1. The trim removed 8 bases at V and 8 bases at J, leaving 3 bases unmatched. The CDR3 consists of 11 residues. CDR1 MGHDK and CDR2 SYGVNS come from the germline V gene. This CDR3 reads CASDRVHEQFF. The CDR3 nucleotides are TGTGCCAGCGACAGGGTCCATGAGCAGTTCTTC.